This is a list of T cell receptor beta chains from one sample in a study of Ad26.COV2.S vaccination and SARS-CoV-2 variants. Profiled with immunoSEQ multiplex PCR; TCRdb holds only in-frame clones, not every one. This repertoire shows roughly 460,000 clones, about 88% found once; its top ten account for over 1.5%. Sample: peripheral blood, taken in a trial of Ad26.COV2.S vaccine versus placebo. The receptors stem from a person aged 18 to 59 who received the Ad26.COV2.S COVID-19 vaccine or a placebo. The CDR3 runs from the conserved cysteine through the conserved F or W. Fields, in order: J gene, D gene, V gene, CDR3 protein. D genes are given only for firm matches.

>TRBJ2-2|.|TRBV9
CASSVNGLTGELFF
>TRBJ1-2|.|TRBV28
CASSSGPYGYTF
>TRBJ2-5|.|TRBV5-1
CASSFPGIQETQYF
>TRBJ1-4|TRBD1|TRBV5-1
CASSGGTAATNEKLFF
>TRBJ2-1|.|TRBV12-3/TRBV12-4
CASSLIVLNEQFF
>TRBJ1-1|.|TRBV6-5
CASSYNSDYEAFF
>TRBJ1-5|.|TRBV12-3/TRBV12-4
CASSFTGPQPQHF
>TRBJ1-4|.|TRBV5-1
CASSPGLTNEKLFF
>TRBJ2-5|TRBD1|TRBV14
CASSRGTGGLQTQYF
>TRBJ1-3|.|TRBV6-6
CASSQQGFLYTIYF
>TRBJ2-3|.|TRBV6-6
CASSLPGMGANGDTQYF
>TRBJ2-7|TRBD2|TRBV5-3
CARADPSGGRSSYEQYF
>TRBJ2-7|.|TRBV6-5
CASTNRSGGLNEQYF
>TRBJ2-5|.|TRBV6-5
CASMGPYQETQYF
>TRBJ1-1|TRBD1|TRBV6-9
CASSYETGARLF
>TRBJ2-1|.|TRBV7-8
CASSPRRISSYNEQFF
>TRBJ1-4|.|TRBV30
CAYSRGGREKLFF
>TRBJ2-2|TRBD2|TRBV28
CASSLWALAGGPGELFF
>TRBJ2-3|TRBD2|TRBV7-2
CASSSQAIPSGGSTDTQYF
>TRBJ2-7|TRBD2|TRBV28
CASKLAGVAVDEQYF
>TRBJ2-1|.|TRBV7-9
CASSFSGQGEQFF
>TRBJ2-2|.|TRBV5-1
CASSAGGGELFF